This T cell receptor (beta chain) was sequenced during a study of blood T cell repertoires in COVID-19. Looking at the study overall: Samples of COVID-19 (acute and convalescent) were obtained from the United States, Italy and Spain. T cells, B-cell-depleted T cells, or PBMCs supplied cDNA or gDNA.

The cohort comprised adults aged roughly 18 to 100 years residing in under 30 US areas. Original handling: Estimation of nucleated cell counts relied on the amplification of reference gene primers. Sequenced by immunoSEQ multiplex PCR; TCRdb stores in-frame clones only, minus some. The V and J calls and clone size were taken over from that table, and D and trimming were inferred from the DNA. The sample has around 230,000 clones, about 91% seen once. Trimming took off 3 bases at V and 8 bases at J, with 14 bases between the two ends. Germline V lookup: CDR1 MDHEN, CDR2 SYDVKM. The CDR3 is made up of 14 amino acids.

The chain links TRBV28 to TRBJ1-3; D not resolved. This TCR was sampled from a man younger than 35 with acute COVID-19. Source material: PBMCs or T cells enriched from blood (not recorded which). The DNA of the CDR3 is TGTGCCAGCAGTTTCATCCGGGGATTGCACACCATATATTTT. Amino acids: CASSFIRGLHTIYF.